This passage covers 27 T cell receptor beta chains from one sample sequenced in a study of blood T cell repertoires in COVID-19. Sequencing used immunoSEQ multiplex PCR; TCRdb keeps in-frame clones, though not all of them. The repertoire includes tens of thousands of clones, about 85% of them detected once, and 2.5% to 3% sits in the top ten. Sample: peripheral blood. Receptors were obtained from a man older than 75 with acute or convalescent COVID-19.

The chain recombines TRBV30 with TRBJ2-1, with D perhaps TRBD1 (5 bases). Trimming took 1 base from V and 0 from J, leaving 10 bases between them. The CDR3 is made up of 15 amino acids. Germline V CDR1 and CDR2: GTSNPN, SVGIG (reference sequence). CDR3 sequence reads: CAWSEGLSSYNEQFF. The CDR3 bases are TGTGCCTGGAGTGAGGGGCTGAGCTCCTACAATGAGCAGTTCTTC.

The chain has TRBV10-1 and TRBJ2-3; possible D gene TRBD2, 5 bases. The CDR3 covers 14 residues. Germline CDR1 is WNHNN and CDR2 is SYGVQD (reference sequence). Trimming cost V 3 bases and J 3 bases, with 10 bases left between them. The CDR3 DNA reads as TGCGCCAGCAGTGAAGGGCTAGCAACAGATACGCAGTATTTT. As protein: CASSEGLATDTQYF.

The V call is TRBV5-1, the J call TRBJ1-6; 8 bases map to TRBD1. CDR3 length: 16 amino acids. The germline V gene has CDR1 SGHRS and CDR2 YFSETQ. The V gene end was trimmed by 0 bases and the J gene end by 7 bases; junction bases not matched to a gene: 6. CDR3 in amino acids: CASSLGQGASNSPLHF. The CDR3 DNA sequence: TGCGCCAGCAGCTTGGGGCAGGGGGCATCAAATTCACCCCTCCACTTT.

This clone was seen just once. CDR3 nucleotides: TGTGCCAGCAGCTTGGGGCCCTCGCCCCAGCATTTT. Translating it yields CASSLGPSPQHF. This rearrangement joins TRBV5-8 to TRBJ1-5; D ambiguous. Looked up from germline, CDR1 is SGHTS and CDR2 is YDEGEE. The CDR3 length is 12 residues. The ends were cut back, 0 bases at V and 9 bases at J, with 7 bases in the middle.

This rearrangement joins TRBV7-6 to TRBJ2-7; 10 nucleotides match TRBD2. This CDR3 is 17 amino acids long. CDR1 is SGHVS, CDR2 FNYEAQ, per germline. After removal of 0 bases from V and 4 bases from J, the junction contained 9 bases not matched to a gene. CDR3 amino acids: CASSLAASGSRLYEQYF. The DNA of the CDR3 is TGTGCCAGCAGCTTAGCGGCTAGCGGGAGTCGTTTATACGAGCAGTACTTC.

The V call is TRBV19, the J call TRBJ1-6, with D unclear. Germline V gene data show CDR1 as LNHDA and CDR2 as SQIVND (reference sequence). This CDR3 contains 15 residues. The ends were cut back, 3 bases at V and 8 bases at J, with 14 bases in the middle. In DNA form, the CDR3 reads TGTGCCAGTAGTATTCCCCGAGGAATGGATTCACCCCTCCACTTT. Its translation: CASSIPRGMDSPLHF.

The V call is TRBV27, the J call TRBJ2-7; 10 nucleotides match TRBD1. Germline V gives CDR1 MNHEY, CDR2 SMNVEV (reference sequence). The CDR3 covers 15 residues. With 4 bases clipped from V and 1 base from J, the junction kept 4 bases outside the gene matches. The DNA for the CDR3 is TGTGCCAGCAGTTCGACAGGGGGCGCGTCCTACGAGCAGTACTTC. Residues: CASSSTGGASYEQYF.

This chain connects TRBV3-1 (or the pseudogene TRBV3-2) to TRBJ1-5; no clear D gene. The CDR3 totals 11 residues. CDR1 and CDR2 from the germline V gene are LGHDT and YNNKEL (reference sequence). V was shortened by 3 bases and J by 9 bases, with 6 bases between the two germline ends. The DNA for the CDR3 is TGTGCCAGCAGCCACCACGGGCCCCAGCATTTT. Amino acid sequence: CASSHHGPQHF.

V and J are TRBV7-2 and TRBJ2-7; 8 bases fit TRBD1. The CDR3 totals 14 residues. CDR1 is SGHTA, CDR2 FQGNSA, per germline. J was trimmed by 3 bases and V by 3 bases; bases with no gene match: 4. This CDR3 reads CASSFVGQVYEQYF. The CDR3 DNA reads as TGTGCCAGCAGCTTCGTGGGACAGGTCTACGAGCAGTACTTC.

Here the CDR3 DNA reads TGTGCCAGCAACGGACTAGCGGGAATTGAGACCCAGTACTTC. It encodes CASNGLAGIETQYF. V usage is TRBV6-5 and J usage is TRBJ2-5, with 12 bases matching TRBD2. This CDR3 spans 14 amino acids. Trimming cost V 7 bases and J 5 bases; bases outside gene matches: 5. In germline, CDR1 is MNHEY, CDR2 SVGAGI.

The J gene is TRBJ1-5, the V gene TRBV30; no definite D call. The germline gives CDR1 GTSNPN, CDR2 SVGIG (reference sequence). The CDR3 is 13 amino acids. With 6 bases removed from V and 0 bases from J, the gap between germline ends came to 9 bases. This CDR3 reads CACAGNSNQPQHF. CDR3 nucleotide sequence: TGTGCCTGTGCAGGTAATAGCAATCAGCCCCAGCATTTT.

This chain connects TRBV9 to TRBJ1-4; possible D gene TRBD1, 6 bases. V gave up 2 bases and J gave up 0 bases, with 8 bases separating them. This CDR3 comprises 15 residues. The germline CDR1 and CDR2 sequences are SGDLS and YYNGEE. CDR3 loop: CASSVQGSTNEKLFF. Here the CDR3 DNA reads TGTGCCAGCAGCGTGCAGGGGTCAACTAATGAAAAACTGTTTTTT.

The chain employs TRBV28 and TRBJ1-5, with D possibly matching TRBD1 (6 bases). V gave up 9 bases and J gave up 7 bases, with 19 bases separating them. Per germline, CDR1 MDHEN and CDR2 SYDVKM. The CDR3 covers 14 residues. Here the CDR3 reads CASLDSLAEQPQHF. Here the CDR3 DNA reads TGTGCCAGTCTGGACAGCTTGGCAGAGCAGCCCCAGCATTTT.

The sample holds one count of this clone. This chain joins TRBV5-6 and TRBJ2-7, with 12 bases that match TRBD2. The V gene's germline CDR1 is SGHDT and CDR2 YYEEEE. The CDR3 has 16 residues. J was trimmed by 7 bases and V by 6 bases; bases with no gene match: 14. The CDR3 coding sequence is TGTGCCAGCATCCCTTCCCCGACTAGCGGGGGCTCAGAGCAGTACTTC. Residues: CASIPSPTSGGSEQYF.

The chain has TRBV24-1 and TRBJ1-2; 9 bases align to TRBD1. Germline V gene lookup returns CDR1 KGHDR and CDR2 SFDVKD. With V trimmed by 6 bases and J by 4 bases, 5 bases remained unmatched. CDR3 size: 14 residues. The CDR3 sequence: CATSPGQGLYGYTF. CDR3 DNA sequence: TGTGCCACCAGTCCGGGACAGGGCCTCTATGGCTACACCTTC.

The chain has TRBV5-6 and TRBJ2-5; TRBD1 is a possible D gene (6 bases). The CDR3 is 13 amino acids. Germline-derived CDR1 and CDR2 are SGHDT and YYEEEE. V was shortened by 3 bases and J by 9 bases, with 15 bases between the two germline ends. In DNA, the CDR3 is TGTGCCAGCAGCTATTCAGGGGCTAGGGCCCAGTACTTC. As protein: CASSYSGARAQYF.

The genes are TRBV9 and TRBJ1-1; tentatively, D is TRBD1 (6 bases). V was trimmed by 0 bases and J by 4 bases, leaving 16 bases between them. CDR1 SGDLS and CDR2 YYNGEE come from the germline V gene. The CDR3 contains 16 residues. As DNA, the CDR3 is TGTGCCAGCAGCGTAGGGGCAGGGGCAGATCGCACTGAAGCTTTCTTT. It yields the protein CASSVGAGADRTEAFF.

The chain recombines TRBV7-2 with TRBJ2-5; 9 positions agree with TRBD1. Germline CDR1 is SGHTA and CDR2 is FQGNSA. The CDR3 extends over 14 amino acids. The junction had 3 bases not matched to a gene; V was cut back by 3 bases and J by 4 bases. CDR3 in amino acids: CASSFTGGAETQYF. DNA for the CDR3: TGTGCCAGCAGCTTTACAGGGGGCGCAGAGACCCAGTACTTC.

The chain carries TRBV5-1 and TRBJ2-1, with 7 bases lining up with TRBD1. The CDR3 runs 14 residues. After removal of 4 bases from V and 5 bases from J, the junction contained 6 bases not matched to a gene. CDR1 and CDR2 from the germline V gene are SGHRS and YFSETQ. This CDR3 is CASSPQGTDNEQFF. In DNA, the CDR3 is TGCGCCAGCAGCCCACAGGGGACGGACAATGAGCAGTTCTTC.

The rearrangement joins TRBV16 to TRBJ2-5; 8 bases align to TRBD1. Germline trimming cut 3 bases from V and 5 bases from J; bases unmatched to any gene: 5. The CDR3 length is 14 residues. Looked up from germline, CDR1 is KGHSY and CDR2 is FQNENV. This chain's CDR3 is CASSQTGAPETQYF. For the CDR3, the DNA is TGTGCCAGCAGCCAGACAGGGGCTCCGGAGACCCAGTACTTC.

The rearrangement joins TRBV7-2 to TRBJ1-3; D remains unclear. CDR1 SGHTA and CDR2 FQGNSA come from the germline V gene. This CDR3 has 15 amino acids. The ends were cut back, 5 bases at V and 4 bases at J, with 15 bases in the middle. In DNA form, the CDR3 reads TGTGCCAGCAGCCCAAATTGGTCGAGGGGAAACACCATATATTTT. It specifies CASSPNWSRGNTIYF.

The chain links TRBV29-1 to TRBJ1-1, with no clear D. CDR1 is SQVTM, CDR2 ANQGSEA, per germline. The V and J ends lost 5 bases and 5 bases respectively, with 9 bases between them. This CDR3 comprises 11 residues. The CDR3 is CSVIRGTEAFF. DNA of the CDR3: TGCAGCGTTATAAGAGGAACTGAAGCTTTCTTT.

The CDR3 nucleotides are TGTGCCACCAGTGATTCGAAAGGTTTGCGGGGCAAAAACATTCAGTACTTC. It translates to CATSDSKGLRGKNIQYF. The rearrangement joins TRBV24-1 to TRBJ2-4; D possibly corresponds to TRBD2 (6 bases). This CDR3 comprises 17 residues. V dropped 2 bases and J dropped 3 bases, with 16 bases sitting between them. Germline CDR1 reads KGHDR; CDR2 reads SFDVKD.

The chain has TRBV21-1 and TRBJ2-4; TRBD2, as called in the table, went unchecked against the DNA. TRBV21-1 is labeled a pseudogene. The CDR3 is 17 residues long. CDR3 DNA sequence: TGTGCCAGCAGCAAAGAGGGAGCTGATCTAGCCAAAAACATTCAGTACTTC. Encoded protein: CASSKEGADLAKNIQYF.

J is TRBJ1-1 and V is TRBV27; a possible D gene is TRBD1 (5 bases). The CDR3 is 16 amino acids. V lost 2 bases and J 3 bases, leaving 16 bases between the germline ends. Germline CDR1 reads MNHEY; CDR2 reads SMNVEV (reference sequence). In DNA form, the CDR3 reads TGTGCCAGCAGTTTACAGGGATTACTTAGGGACACTGAAGCTTTCTTT. This gives the protein CASSLQGLLRDTEAFF.

V and J are TRBV18 and TRBJ1-3, with TRBD1 matching over 7 bases. The germline gives CDR1 KGHSH, CDR2 LQKENI. The CDR3 runs 15 residues. The ends lost 2 bases at V and 3 bases at J; junction bases unmatched: 4. The CDR3 bases are TGTGCCAGCTCACCAACGCGGGACAGTGGAAACACCATATATTTT. Residues: CASSPTRDSGNTIYF.

The chain combines TRBV5-1 with TRBJ2-7; 8 nucleotides line up with TRBD1. CDR1 is SGHRS, CDR2 YFSETQ, per germline. Trimming at V came to 2 bases and at J to 4 bases, leaving 23 bases not matched to a gene. This CDR3 contains 20 residues. CDR3 sequence reads: CASSFRPPGQALTTRYEQYF. The CDR3 DNA reads as TGCGCCAGCAGCTTCCGTCCCCCGGGACAGGCCCTCACCACCAGGTACGAGCAGTACTTC.